Listed below are T cell receptor beta chains from one sample, sequenced in a study of identical twins. MiXCR was run by TCRdb on the 5' RACE reads, yielding one entry per CDR3 protein. The sample records 200,000 or so distinct CDR3 sequences, 6.5% to 8.5% being singletons. These same records also appear under a second study, on yellow fever vaccine responses in identical twins.

Material for sequencing was memory (CD45RO+) T cells sorted from blood. These receptors were obtained from a woman aged 18-30 years in good health. The conserved cysteine and the conserved F or W are not part of the CDR3 here. Fields, in order: V gene, CDR3 protein.

TRBV9 ASSLTTGLDEQY
TRBV6-2/TRBV6-3 ASSLTGGTKNIQY
TRBV7-2 ASSLAGGFRGYT
TRBV25-1 ASSEFSGRGNEQF
TRBV20-1 SASVPGTGSSGNTIY
TRBV20-1 SARQGVSQPQH
TRBV12-3/TRBV12-4 ASRPGTREGETQY
TRBV4-3 ASSQVPTSGRFHEQF
TRBV10-2 ASSAGGISGAQFTDTQY
TRBV29-1 SVEEAEAYNEQF
TRBV7-9 ASTVAGSAYEQY
TRBV5-1 ATAVRDPSGEQY
TRBV20-1 SARSLAGAFNEQF
TRBV2 ASRRQARTDTQY
TRBV12-3/TRBV12-4 ASSLGFKRGVPGETQY
TRBV28 ASSPPGRRQY
TRBV7-6 ASSLGAGTGEQF
TRBV5-5 ASSASDTGELF
TRBV15 ATSRDPRGRDEQY
TRBV2 ASILSKERAF
TRBV6-2/TRBV6-3 ASSYSSYRDLETQY
TRBV7-2 ASSQSSGSETQY
TRBV7-6 ASSLNGYNEQF
TRBV6-5 ASSYSRGSTEAF
TRBV7-2 ASSLVTGGLAPLH
TRBV24-1 ATSDPTSGGYNEQF
TRBV5-1 ASSLVGGAGTDTQY
TRBV7-2 ASSSRFSGGAEDTQY
TRBV25-1 ASSEYRRAGYT
TRBV11-1 ASSPQPRRGASYLDNEQF
TRBV28 ASSPPPGYEQY